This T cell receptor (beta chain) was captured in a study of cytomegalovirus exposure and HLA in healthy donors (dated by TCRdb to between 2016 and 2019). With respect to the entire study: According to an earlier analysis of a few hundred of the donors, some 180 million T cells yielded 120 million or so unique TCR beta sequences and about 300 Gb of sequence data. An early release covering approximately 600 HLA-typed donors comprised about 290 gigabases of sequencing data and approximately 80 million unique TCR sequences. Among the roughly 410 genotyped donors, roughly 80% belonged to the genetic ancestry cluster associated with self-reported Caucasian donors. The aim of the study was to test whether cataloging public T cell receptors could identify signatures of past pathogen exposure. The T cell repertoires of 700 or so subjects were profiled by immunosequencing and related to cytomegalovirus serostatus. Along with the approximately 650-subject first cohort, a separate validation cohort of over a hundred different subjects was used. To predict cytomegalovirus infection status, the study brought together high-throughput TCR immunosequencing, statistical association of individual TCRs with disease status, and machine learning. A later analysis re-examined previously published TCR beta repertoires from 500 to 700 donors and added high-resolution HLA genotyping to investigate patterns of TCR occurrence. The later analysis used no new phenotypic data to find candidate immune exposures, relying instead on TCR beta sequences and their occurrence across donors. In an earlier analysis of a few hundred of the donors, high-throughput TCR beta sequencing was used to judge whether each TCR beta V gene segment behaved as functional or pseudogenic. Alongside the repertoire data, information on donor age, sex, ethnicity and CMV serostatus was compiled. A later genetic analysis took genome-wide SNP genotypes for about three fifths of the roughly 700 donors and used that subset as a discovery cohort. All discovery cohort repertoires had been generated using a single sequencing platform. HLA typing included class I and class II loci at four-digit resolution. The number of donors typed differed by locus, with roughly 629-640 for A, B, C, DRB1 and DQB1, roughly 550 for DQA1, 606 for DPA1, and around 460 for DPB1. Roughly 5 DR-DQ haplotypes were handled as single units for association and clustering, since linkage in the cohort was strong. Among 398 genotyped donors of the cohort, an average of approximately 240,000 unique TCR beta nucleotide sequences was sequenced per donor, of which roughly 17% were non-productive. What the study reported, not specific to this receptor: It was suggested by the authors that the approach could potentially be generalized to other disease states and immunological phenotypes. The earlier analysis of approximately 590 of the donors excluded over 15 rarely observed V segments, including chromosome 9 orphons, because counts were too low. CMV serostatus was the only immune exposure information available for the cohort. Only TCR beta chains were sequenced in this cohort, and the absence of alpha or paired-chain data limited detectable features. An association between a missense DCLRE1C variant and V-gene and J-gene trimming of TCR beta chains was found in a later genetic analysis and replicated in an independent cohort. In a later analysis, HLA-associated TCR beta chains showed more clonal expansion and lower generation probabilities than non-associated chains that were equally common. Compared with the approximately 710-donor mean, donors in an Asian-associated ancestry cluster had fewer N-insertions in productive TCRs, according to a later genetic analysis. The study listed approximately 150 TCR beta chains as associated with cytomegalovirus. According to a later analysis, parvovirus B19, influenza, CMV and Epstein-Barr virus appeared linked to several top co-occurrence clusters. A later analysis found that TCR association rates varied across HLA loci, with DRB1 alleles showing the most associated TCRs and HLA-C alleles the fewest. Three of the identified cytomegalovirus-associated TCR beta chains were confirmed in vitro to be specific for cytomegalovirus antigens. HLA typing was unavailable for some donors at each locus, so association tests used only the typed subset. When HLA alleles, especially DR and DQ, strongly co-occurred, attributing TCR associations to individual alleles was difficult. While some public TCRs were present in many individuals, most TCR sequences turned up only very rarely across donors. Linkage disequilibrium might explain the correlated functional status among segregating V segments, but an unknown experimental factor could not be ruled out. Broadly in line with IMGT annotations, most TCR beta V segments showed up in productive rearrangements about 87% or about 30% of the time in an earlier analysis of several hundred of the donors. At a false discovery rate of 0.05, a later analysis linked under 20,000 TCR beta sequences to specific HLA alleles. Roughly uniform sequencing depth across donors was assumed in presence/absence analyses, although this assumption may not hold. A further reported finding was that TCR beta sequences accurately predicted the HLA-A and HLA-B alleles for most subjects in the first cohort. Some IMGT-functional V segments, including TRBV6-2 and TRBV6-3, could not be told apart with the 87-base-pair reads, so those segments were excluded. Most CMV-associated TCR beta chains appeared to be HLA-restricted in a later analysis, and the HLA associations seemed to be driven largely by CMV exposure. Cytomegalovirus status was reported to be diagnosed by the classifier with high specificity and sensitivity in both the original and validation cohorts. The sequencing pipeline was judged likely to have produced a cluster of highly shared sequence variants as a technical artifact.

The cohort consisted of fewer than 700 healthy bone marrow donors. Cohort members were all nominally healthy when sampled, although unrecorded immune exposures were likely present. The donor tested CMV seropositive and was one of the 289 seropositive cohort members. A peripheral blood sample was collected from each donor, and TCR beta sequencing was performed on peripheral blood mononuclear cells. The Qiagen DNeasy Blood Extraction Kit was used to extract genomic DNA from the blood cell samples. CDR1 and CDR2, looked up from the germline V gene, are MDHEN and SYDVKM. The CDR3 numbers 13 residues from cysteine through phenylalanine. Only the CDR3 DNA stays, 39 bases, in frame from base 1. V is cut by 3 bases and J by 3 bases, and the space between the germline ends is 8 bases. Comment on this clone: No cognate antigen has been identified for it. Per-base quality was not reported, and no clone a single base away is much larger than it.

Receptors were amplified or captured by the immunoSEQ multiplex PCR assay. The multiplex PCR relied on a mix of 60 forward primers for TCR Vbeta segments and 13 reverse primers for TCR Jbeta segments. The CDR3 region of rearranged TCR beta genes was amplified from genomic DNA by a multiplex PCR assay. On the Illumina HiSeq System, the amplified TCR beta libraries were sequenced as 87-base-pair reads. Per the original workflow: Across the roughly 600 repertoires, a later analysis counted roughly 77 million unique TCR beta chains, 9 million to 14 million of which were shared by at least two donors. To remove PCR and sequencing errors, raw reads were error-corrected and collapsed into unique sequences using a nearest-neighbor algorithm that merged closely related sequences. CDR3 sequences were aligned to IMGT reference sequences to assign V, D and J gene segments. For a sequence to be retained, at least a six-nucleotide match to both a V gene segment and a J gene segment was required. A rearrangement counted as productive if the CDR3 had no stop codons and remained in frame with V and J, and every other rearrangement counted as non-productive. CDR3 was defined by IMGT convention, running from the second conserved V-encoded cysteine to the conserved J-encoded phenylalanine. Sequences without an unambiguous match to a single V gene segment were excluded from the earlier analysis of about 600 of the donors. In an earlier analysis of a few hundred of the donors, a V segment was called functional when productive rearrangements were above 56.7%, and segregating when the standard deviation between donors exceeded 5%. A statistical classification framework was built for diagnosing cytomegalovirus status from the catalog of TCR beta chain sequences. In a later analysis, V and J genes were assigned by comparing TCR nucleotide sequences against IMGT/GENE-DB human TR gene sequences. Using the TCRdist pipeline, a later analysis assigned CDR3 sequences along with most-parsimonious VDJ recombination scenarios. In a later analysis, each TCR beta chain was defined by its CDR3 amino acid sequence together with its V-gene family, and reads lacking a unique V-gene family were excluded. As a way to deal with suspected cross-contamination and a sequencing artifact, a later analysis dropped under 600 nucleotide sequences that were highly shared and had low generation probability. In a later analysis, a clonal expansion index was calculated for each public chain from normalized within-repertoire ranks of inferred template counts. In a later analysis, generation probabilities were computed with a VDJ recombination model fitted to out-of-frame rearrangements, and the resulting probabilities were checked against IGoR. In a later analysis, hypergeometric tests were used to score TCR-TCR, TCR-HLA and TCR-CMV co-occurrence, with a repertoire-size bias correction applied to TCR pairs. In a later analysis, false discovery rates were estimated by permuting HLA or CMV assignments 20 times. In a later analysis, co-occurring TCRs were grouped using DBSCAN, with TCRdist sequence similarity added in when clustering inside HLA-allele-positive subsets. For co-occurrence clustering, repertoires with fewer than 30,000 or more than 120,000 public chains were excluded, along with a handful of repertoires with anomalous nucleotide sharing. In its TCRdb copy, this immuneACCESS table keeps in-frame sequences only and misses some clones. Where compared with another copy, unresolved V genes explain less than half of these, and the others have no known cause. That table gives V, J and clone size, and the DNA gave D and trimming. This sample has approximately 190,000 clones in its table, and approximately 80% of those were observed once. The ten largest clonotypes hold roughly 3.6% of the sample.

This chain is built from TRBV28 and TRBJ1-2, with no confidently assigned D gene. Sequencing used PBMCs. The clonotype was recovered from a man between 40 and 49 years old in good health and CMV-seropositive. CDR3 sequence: CASSFGDYYGYTF. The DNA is TGTGCCAGCAGTTTTGGAGACTACTATGGCTACACCTTC.